This entry features one T cell receptor beta chain sequence. These data come from a study of blood T cell repertoires in COVID-19. Study details: COVID-19 samples, acute and convalescent, were from the United States, Italy and Spain. Sample material is recorded as cDNA or gDNA derived from T cells, B-cell-depleted T cells, or PBMCs.

Per the authors' pipeline: Researchers report that nucleated cell counts were estimated from reference gene primer amplification. Libraries were prepared by immunoSEQ multiplex PCR; TCRdb keeps only in-frame clonotypes and omits some of them. V and J calls and clone size are copied from that table; D and trimming were computed from the DNA. The sample yields around 70,000 clones, roughly four fifths seen once. CDR1 is GTSNPN, CDR2 SVGIG, per germline (reference sequence). This CDR3 spans 15 amino acids. J gave up 6 bases and V 2 bases, and 10 bases lay outside the gene matches. The sample was peripheral blood. This TCR derives from a man older than 75 with acute or convalescent COVID-19. The rearrangement joins TRBV30 to TRBJ2-1; 7 bases are shared with TRBD2. CDR3 in DNA: TGTGCCTGGAGTCGATCAGGGACTACCCCCAATGAGCAGTTCTTC. This sequence encodes CAWSRSGTTPNEQFF. The whole variable domain, remainder taken from reference TRBV30 and TRBJ2-1, is SQTIHQWPATLVQPVGSPLSLECTVEGTSNPNLYWYRQAAGRGLQLLFYSVGIGQISSEVPQNLSASRPQDRQFILSSKKLLLSDSGFYLCAWSRSGTTPNEQFFGPGTRLTVL.